Listed below are T cell receptor beta chains from one sample, sequenced in a study of shared clonotypes between healthy human individuals. Here immunoSEQ multiplex PCR was the method, and the copy in TCRdb shows in-frame clones only, minus some. This sample has some 1 million clones; around 76% occur once, and the top ten carry approximately 1.5%. Input material: memory CD4+ T cells sorted from blood. These receptors were collected from a man aged 18 to 35 in good health. The CDR3 runs from the conserved cysteine through the conserved F or W. D genes are given only for firm matches. Some rows mark clone size as missing; the rest say once, few, many or name a class of expanded clone.

clone_size j_call v_call d_call cdr3_aa cdr3_nt
NA TRBJ2-5 TRBV10-3 NA CAIREVGETQYF TGTGCCATCAGAGAGGTAGGAGAGACCCAGTACTTC
NA TRBJ2-7 TRBV6-5 TRBD1 CASTGTGVYEQYF TGTGCCAGCACGGGGACAGGGGTTTACGAGCAGTACTTC
NA TRBJ2-5 TRBV30 NA CAWSVGTQETQYF TGTGCCTGGAGCGTAGGGACGCAAGAGACCCAGTACTTC
NA TRBJ1-5 TRBV10-3 NA CAISEINQPQHF TGTGCCATCAGTGAGATTAATCAGCCCCAGCATTTT
NA TRBJ1-6 TRBV10-3 NA CAISLSRSDSPLHF TGTGCCATCAGCCTCAGCCGGTCGGATTCACCCCTCCACTTT
NA TRBJ2-5 TRBV12-5 TRBD2 CASSTSGGSETQYF TGTGCGTCTTCGACTAGCGGGGGATCAGAGACCCAGTACTTC
NA TRBJ2-7 TRBV5-1 TRBD2 CASSPGLADSYEQYF TGCGCCAGCAGCCCCGGACTAGCGGACTCCTACGAGCAGTACTTC
NA TRBJ2-7 TRBV5-1 TRBD1 CASSLALGTGTGEQYF TGCGCCAGCAGCTTGGCTTTGGGGACAGGGACGGGAGAGCAGTACTTC
NA TRBJ2-1 TRBV5-6 TRBD2 CASSLGLAGGHEQFF TGTGCCAGCAGCCTGGGACTAGCGGGGGGGCATGAGCAGTTCTTC
NA TRBJ2-3 TRBV7-9 NA CASSHQVEKKDTQYF TGTGCCAGCTCCCATCAGGTCGAGAAAAAGGATACGCAGTATTTT
NA TRBJ2-7 TRBV11-1 NA CASSLGGTAYLEQYF TGTGCCAGCAGCCTCGGCGGGACAGCCTACCTCGAGCAGTACTTC
many TRBJ2-2 TRBV2 TRBD2 CASSDSGRANTGELFF TGTGCCAGCAGCGATAGCGGGAGGGCGAACACCGGGGAGCTGTTTTTT
NA TRBJ2-2 TRBV10-3 TRBD2 CAIRGTSGNTGELFF TGTGCCATCAGGGGGACTAGCGGGAACACCGGGGAGCTGTTTTTT
once TRBJ2-5 TRBV30 NA CAWSASRGETQYF TGTGCCTGGAGTGCATCTAGGGGAGAGACCCAGTACTTC
NA TRBJ2-5 TRBV7-3 NA CASSLMAAQETQYF TGTGCCAGCAGCTTAATGGCAGCCCAAGAGACCCAGTACTTC
NA TRBJ2-1 TRBV6-1 TRBD1 CASSGTGTGAGPQFF TGTGCCAGCAGTGGAACCGGGACAGGGGCTGGGCCGCAGTTCTTC
NA TRBJ2-5 TRBV9 NA CASSAQVGPKETQYF TGTGCCAGCAGCGCTCAGGTCGGTCCGAAGGAGACCCAGTACTTC
NA TRBJ1-1 TRBV5-1 NA CASSLDYTEAFF TGCGCCAGCAGCTTGGATTACACTGAAGCTTTCTTT
once TRBJ1-6 TRBV4-1 TRBD1 CASSQATGGIFNSPLHF TGCGCCAGCAGCCAAGCTACAGGGGGTATCTTTAATTCACCCCTCCACTTT
few TRBJ2-1 TRBV10-3 NA CAISDRGGYNEQFF TGTGCCATCAGTGACAGGGGTGGCTACAATGAGCAGTTCTTC
NA TRBJ1-2 TRBV5-6 NA CASSPGRAGVGYGYTF TGTGCCAGCAGCCCAGGGAGGGCCGGGGTCGGCTATGGCTACACCTTC
few TRBJ1-1 TRBV25-1 NA CASSGGRQMNTEAFF TGTGCCAGCAGTGGAGGAAGACAAATGAACACTGAAGCTTTCTTT
NA TRBJ2-3 TRBV6-1 NA CASTLTATRADTQYF TGTGCCAGCACCTTGACAGCCACCAGGGCGGATACGCAGTATTTT
NA TRBJ2-1 TRBV19 NA CASRFVGAYEQFF TGTGCCAGTAGGTTCGTGGGGGCCTATGAGCAGTTCTTC
NA TRBJ1-2 TRBV5-1 NA CASSPGDYYGYTF TGCGCCAGCAGCCCCGGGGATTACTATGGCTACACCTTC
NA TRBJ2-7 TRBV30 TRBD1 CACDRATKQYF TGTGCCTGTGACAGGGCAACAAAGCAGTACTTC
NA TRBJ1-4 TRBV19 NA CASSIEGKVGEKLFF TGTGCCAGTAGTATTGAGGGGAAGGTCGGGGAAAAACTGTTTTTT
NA TRBJ2-3 TRBV9 TRBD2 CASTTGGSDTQYF TGTGCCAGCACCACGGGGGGGTCAGATACGCAGTATTTT
NA TRBJ2-5 TRBV7-8 TRBD1 CASSLDWTGNGETQYF TGTGCCAGCAGCTTAGATTGGACAGGGAACGGGGAGACCCAGTACTTC
NA TRBJ2-5 TRBV19 TRBD2 CASSIRTSGSGETQYF TGTGCCAGTAGTATCCGGACTAGCGGGAGTGGGGAGACCCAGTACTTC
NA TRBJ1-3 TRBV28 TRBD1 CASSTDRLSSGNTIYF TGTGCCAGCAGCACGGACAGGCTAAGCTCTGGAAACACCATATATTTT
NA TRBJ1-4 TRBV4-2 NA CASSQPGAVEKLFF TGTGCCAGCAGCCAACCGGGGGCTGTCGAAAAACTGTTTTTT
NA TRBJ2-3 TRBV5-6 NA CASSLVSGTDTQYF TGTGCCAGCAGCTTGGTAAGCGGGACAGATACGCAGTATTTT
once TRBJ2-3 TRBV9 NA CASSVANRALDTQYF TGTGCCAGCAGCGTGGCTAACCGGGCCCTAGATACGCAGTATTTT
many TRBJ2-1 TRBV18 TRBD2 CASSPSGRGYNEQFF TGTGCCAGCTCACCAAGCGGGAGGGGTTACAATGAGCAGTTCTTC
few TRBJ2-5 TRBV5-1 TRBD2 CASSLGTSGRKETQYF TGCGCCAGCAGCCTCGGGACTAGCGGGAGGAAGGAGACCCAGTACTTC
NA TRBJ1-3 TRBV9 NA CASSVSYSGFSGNTIYF TGTGCCAGCAGCGTATCCTATTCAGGGTTCTCTGGAAACACCATATATTTT
NA TRBJ2-5 TRBV5-6 TRBD2 CASSLALAGLETQYF TGTGCCAGCAGCTTGGCACTAGCGGGGTTAGAGACCCAGTACTTC
NA TRBJ2-3 TRBV11-3 TRBD2 CASSLGTSGGTSTDTQYF TGTGCCAGCAGCTTAGGGACTAGCGGGGGGACTAGCACAGATACGCAGTATTTT
NA TRBJ1-5 TRBV5-1 TRBD1 CASSPGTGPGQPQHF TGCGCCAGCAGCCCCGGGACAGGGCCAGGCCAGCCCCAGCATTTT
NA TRBJ2-3 TRBV30 NA CAWSFSDTQYF TGTGCCTGGAGTTTTTCAGATACGCAGTATTTT
NA TRBJ2-3 TRBV5-5 NA CASSLTLADTQYF TGTGCCAGCAGCTTGACACTAGCAGATACGCAGTATTTT
many TRBJ2-7 TRBV2 TRBD2 CASSTGTSASEQYF TGTGCCAGCTCGACCGGGACTAGCGCGTCCGAGCAGTACTTC
NA TRBJ1-2 TRBV27 TRBD1 CASSPWTGGDYGYTF TGTGCCAGCAGTCCATGGACAGGGGGCGACTATGGCTACACCTTC
few TRBJ2-3 TRBV6-5 TRBD2 CASSWSSGSSTDTQYF TGTGCCAGCAGTTGGTCTAGCGGTAGCAGCACAGATACGCAGTATTTT
NA TRBJ2-3 TRBV7-2 TRBD2 CASSSSTSGRLTQYF TGTGCCAGCAGCTCCTCGACTAGCGGGAGACTTACGCAGTATTTT
once TRBJ1-2 TRBV7-2 NA CASSLESIVRGYTF TGTGCCAGCAGCTTAGAGAGTATCGTCAGAGGCTACACCTTC
NA TRBJ2-2 TRBV4-3 NA CASSQDLSGELFF TGCGCCAGCAGCCAAGATCTTTCCGGGGAGCTGTTTTTT
once TRBJ1-2 TRBV15 NA CATSSRWGESGYTF TGTGCCACCAGCTCTAGGTGGGGGGAGAGTGGCTACACCTTC